Given below is one T cell receptor (beta chain) in context. This entry belongs to a study of blood T cell repertoires in COVID-19. Study summary: Acute-phase and convalescent COVID-19 samples originated in the United States, Italy and Spain. The cDNA or gDNA used as material had been derived from T cells, B-cell-depleted T cells, or PBMCs.

In the study's own analysis: Scientists estimated how many nucleated cells there were by amplifying reference gene primers. Here immunoSEQ multiplex PCR was the method, and the copy in TCRdb shows in-frame clones only, minus some. V and J calls plus clone size are reproduced from that table; the DNA served to infer D and trimming. The sample has some 80,000 clones, about 88% seen once; the top ten hold roughly 15%. V lost 3 bases and J 9 bases, leaving 5 bases between the germline ends. Germline V gene lookup returns CDR1 KGHSH and CDR2 LQKENI. This CDR3 comprises 11 residues. This sequence joins TRBV18 and TRBJ2-2; the D is unclear. The specimen sequenced was peripheral blood. This receptor was obtained from a woman of 80 years or more with active or convalescent COVID-19. The CDR3 here is CASSPERELFF. The DNA of the CDR3 is TGTGCCAGCTCACCTGAGCGGGAGCTGTTTTTT.